The 5 T cell receptor beta chains below all came from one sample that was sequenced in a study of blood T cell repertoires in COVID-19. Only in-frame clones appear in the TCRdb table, and some are missing; sequencing was by immunoSEQ multiplex PCR. The table shows about 360,000 clones, with roughly 90% occurring only once. Sequencing was carried out using PBMCs or T cells enriched from blood (not recorded which). Every receptor here comes from a middle-aged woman with acute COVID-19.

J is TRBJ1-6 and V is TRBV18; possibly TRBD1 for D (5 bases). Germline CDR1 is KGHSH and CDR2 is LQKENI. The CDR3 is 15 residues long. V shed 2 bases and J shed 3 bases, with 8 bases lying between them. CDR3 DNA: TGTGCCAGCTCACCAGGACACCTCTATAATTCACCCCTCCACTTT. Protein: CASSPGHLYNSPLHF. Together with reference TRBV18 and TRBJ1-6, the CDR3 gives the full variable domain: NAGVMQNPRHLVRRRGQEARLRCSPMKGHSHVYWYRQLPEEGLKFMVYLQKENIIDESGMPKERFSAEFPKEGPSILRIQQVVRGDSAAYFCASSPGHLYNSPLHFGNGTRLTVT.

This clone has just one count. The CDR3 coding sequence is TGTGCCAGCAGCTTAGGTGGGGCTAGCGGGGGGGCCGTCTACAATGAGCAGTTCTTC. It encodes CASSLGGASGGAVYNEQFF. The chain carries TRBV11-2 and TRBJ2-1; 12 positions agree with TRBD2. This CDR3 spans 19 amino acids. Losses at the gene ends were 1 base for V and 3 bases for J; bases not matched to a gene: 10. Germline lookup yields CDR1 SGHAT and CDR2 FQNNGV.

The rearrangement uses TRBV9 and TRBJ1-2, with 11 bases aligning to TRBD1. There are 17 residues in the CDR3. Trimming removed 4 bases from V and 2 bases from J; junction bases left unmatched: 10. Germline V CDR1 and CDR2: SGDLS, YYNGEE. Here the CDR3 reads CASSPRTGGYRNYGYTF. The CDR3, as DNA: TGTGCCAGCAGCCCCCGGACAGGGGGCTATCGGAACTATGGCTACACCTTC.

The chain joins TRBV19 to TRBJ2-1; D possibly corresponds to TRBD1 (5 bases). This CDR3 spans 15 amino acids. Trimming stripped 5 bases from V and 8 bases from J, with 19 bases between. CDR1 is LNHDA and CDR2 is SQIVND in the germline V gene (reference sequence). In nucleotides, the CDR3 is TGTGCCAGTAGTTTCGGTCAGGGTGGGTTCGATGAGCAGTTCTTC. Translation gives CASSFGQGGFDEQFF.

The chain uses TRBV9 and TRBJ1-1, with D maybe TRBD1 (6 bases). V was pared by 0 bases and J by 5 bases, with 17 bases between. The germline V gene has CDR1 SGDLS and CDR2 YYNGEE. The CDR3 spans 16 residues. CDR3 DNA: TGTGCCAGCAGCGTAGAAGGGGGGGTAATCGGAACTGAAGCTTTCTTT. Protein: CASSVEGGVIGTEAFF.